The rows below give T cell receptor beta chains drawn from one sample of a study of response to subunit inactivated influenza vaccine. MiXCR was run by TCRdb on the RT-PCR reads, yielding one entry per CDR3 protein. The repertoire holds 650,000 to 800,000 distinct CDR3 sequences, with about 18% as singletons. The sample here was PBMCs from blood, taken roughly 5 days after vaccination. Every receptor here comes from a man between 50 and 59 years old who received an inactivated influenza vaccine. CDR3s include the opening cysteine and the closing phenylalanine or tryptophan.

v_gene	j_gene	CDR3aa
TRBV29-1	TRBJ2-1	CSADATSGSVQFF
TRBV11-2	TRBJ2-5	CASSLPRTGRRETQYF
TRBV7-8	TRBJ2-7	CASSPRDRRSYEQYF
TRBV7-8	TRBJ2-7	CASSPKREGLVQYF
TRBV7-2	TRBJ2-7	CASSSQTGGGYEQYF
TRBV5-5	TRBJ2-7	CASSPLGGTGAYEQYF
TRBV2	TRBJ2-5	CASNPSGIQETQYF
TRBV7-9	TRBJ2-1	CASRPLAATYNEQFF
TRBV25-1	TRBJ1-4	CASSESRRFNEKLFF
TRBV20-1	TRBJ2-3	CSAPSGSDTQYF
TRBV6-5	TRBJ1-2	CASSYFSGTSYGYTF
TRBV20-1	TRBJ1-4	CSAVGAATNEKLFF
TRBV20-1	TRBJ2-7	CSVPGTVSYEQYF
TRBV19	TRBJ2-4	CASSIAGALAKNIQYF
TRBV5-1	TRBJ2-3	CASSLERGPGGDTQYF
TRBV24-1	TRBJ2-3	CATSFGGARTTDTQYF
TRBV7-2	TRBJ2-7	CASSLATGEAYEQYF
TRBV6-1	TRBJ1-3	CASSPTGVGNTIYF
TRBV4-2	TRBJ2-7	CASSQGNNYEQYF
TRBV7-6	TRBJ2-1	CASSFGLDHEQFF
TRBV7-2	TRBJ1-1	CASSLEGTFLTEAFF
TRBV10-3	TRBJ2-1	CAVRTGVKDEQFF
TRBV7-3	TRBJ2-3	CASSVHSGLRTDTQYF
TRBV5-1	TRBJ2-3	CASSLSPGGTDTQYF
TRBV6-5	TRBJ2-1	CASSYSPGGQLNEQFF
TRBV7-6	TRBJ2-2	CASSVTGYSAGELFF
TRBV7-2	TRBJ1-5	CASSLGVAGAGQPQHF
TRBV6-1	TRBJ2-1	CASSPHRLSNEQFF
TRBV28	TRBJ2-1	CASGVQTRGLYNEQFF
TRBV4-1	TRBJ2-5	CASRRGLAGGPGGETQYF
TRBV12-3/TRBV12-4	TRBJ2-1	CASSLASGGAGEQFF
TRBV24-1	TRBJ2-3	CATSSGRATDTQYF
TRBV11-3	TRBJ2-7	CASSPGGVGYEQYF
TRBV27	TRBJ2-5	CASSLVSRETQYF
TRBV4-2	TRBJ1-1	CASNKRSGTSGTWGNTEAFF
TRBV4-3	TRBJ2-3	CASSQTPGGRTDTQYF
TRBV18	TRBJ2-5	CASASSSRGETQYF
TRBV12-5	TRBJ2-2	CASVPPGGGVAGTGELFF
TRBV28	TRBJ2-1	CASSFVAGEKQFF